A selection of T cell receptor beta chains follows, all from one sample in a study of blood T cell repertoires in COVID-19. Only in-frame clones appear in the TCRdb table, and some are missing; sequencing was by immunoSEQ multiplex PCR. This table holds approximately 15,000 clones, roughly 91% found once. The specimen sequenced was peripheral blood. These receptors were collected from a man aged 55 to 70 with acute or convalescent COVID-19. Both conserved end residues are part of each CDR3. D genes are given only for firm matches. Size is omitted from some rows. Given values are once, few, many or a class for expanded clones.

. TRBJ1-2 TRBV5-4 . CASSPPGRGYGYTF TGTGCCAGCAGCCCTCCCGGCCGGGGCTATGGCTACACCTTC
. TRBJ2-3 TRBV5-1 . CASSPSGHSDTQYF TGCGCCAGCAGCCCCTCGGGACACTCAGATACGCAGTATTTT
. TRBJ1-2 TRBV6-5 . CASSYSSTGGYTF TGTGCCAGCAGTTACTCGTCAACGGGTGGCTACACCTTC
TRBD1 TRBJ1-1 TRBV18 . CASSPPRGHTEAFF TGTGCCAGCTCACCACCCAGGGGGCACACTGAAGCTTTCTTT
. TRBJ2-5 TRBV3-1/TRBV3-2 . CASSQASGLTGETQYF TGTGCCAGCAGCCAAGCATCAGGTCTCACAGGGGAGACCCAGTACTTC
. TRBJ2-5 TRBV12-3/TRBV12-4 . CASSLKETQYF TGTGCCAGCAGTCTTAAAGAGACCCAGTACTTC
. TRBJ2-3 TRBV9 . CASSVVGRRSTDTQYF TGTGCCAGCAGCGTAGTGGGGCGGAGAAGCACAGATACGCAGTATTTT
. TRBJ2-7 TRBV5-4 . CASSLSRGLALGEQYF TGTGCCAGCAGCTTGTCTAGGGGCCTGGCCCTCGGCGAGCAGTACTTC
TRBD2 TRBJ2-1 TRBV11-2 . CASSPWTRTSGDEQFF TGTGCCAGCAGCCCTTGGACCCGGACTAGCGGGGATGAGCAGTTCTTC
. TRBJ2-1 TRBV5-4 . CASSLAGSVNEQFF TGTGCCAGCAGCTTGGCAGGGTCGGTCAATGAGCAGTTCTTC
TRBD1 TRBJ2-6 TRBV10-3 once CAISGRRTGGQSAGANVLTF TGTGCCATCAGTGGAAGAAGGACAGGGGGTCAGTCGGCCGGGGCCAACGTCCTGACTTTC
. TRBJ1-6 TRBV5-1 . CASSFWGHNSPLHF TGCGCCAGCAGCTTTTGGGGCCATAATTCACCCCTCCACTTT
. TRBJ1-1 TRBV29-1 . CSATNTEAFF TGCAGCGCAACTAACACTGAAGCTTTCTTT
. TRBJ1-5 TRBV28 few CASSLRGGFSNQPQHF TGTGCCAGCAGTTTAAGGGGCGGCTTTAGCAATCAGCCCCAGCATTTT
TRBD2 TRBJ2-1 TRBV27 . CASSLSWTSGVRDEQFF TGTGCCAGCAGTTTATCGTGGACTAGCGGAGTCCGAGATGAGCAGTTCTTC
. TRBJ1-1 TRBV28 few CASSFGGGGTEAFF TGTGCCAGCAGTTTTGGGGGCGGGGGCACTGAAGCTTTCTTT
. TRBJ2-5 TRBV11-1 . CASSFSGLETQYF TGTGCCAGCAGTTTCTCTGGGCTTGAGACCCAGTACTTC
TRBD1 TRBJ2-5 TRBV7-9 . CASSPSDRGQGETQYF TGTGCCAGCAGCCCCTCGGACAGGGGGCAGGGGGAGACCCAGTACTTC
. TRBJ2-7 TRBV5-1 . CASSLAGQRSYEQYF TGCGCCAGCAGCTTGGCTGGTCAGCGGAGCTACGAGCAGTACTTC
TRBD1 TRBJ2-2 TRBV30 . CAWSGQGNTGELFF TGTGCCTGGAGCGGACAGGGGAACACCGGGGAGCTGTTTTTT
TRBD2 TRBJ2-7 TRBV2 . CASTPRSGSYEQYF TGTGCCAGCACCCCTCGTAGCGGGAGTTACGAGCAGTACTTC
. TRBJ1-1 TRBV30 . CAWSIPDRWNTEAFF TGTGCCTGGAGTATTCCCGACAGGTGGAACACTGAAGCTTTCTTT
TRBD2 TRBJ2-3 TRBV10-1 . CASSVAGVDTQYF TGCGCCAGCAGTGTAGCGGGAGTGGATACGCAGTATTTT
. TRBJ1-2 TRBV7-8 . CASSLERSGYTF TGTGCCAGCAGCTTAGAAAGGAGCGGCTACACCTTC
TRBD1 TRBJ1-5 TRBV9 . CASSAGQPNQPQHF TGTGCCAGCAGCGCGGGACAGCCTAATCAGCCCCAGCATTTT
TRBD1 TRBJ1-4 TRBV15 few CATSPRDRGYEKLFF TGTGCCACCAGCCCCCGGGACAGGGGATACGAAAAACTGTTTTTT
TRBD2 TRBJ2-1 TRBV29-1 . CSVTGTSAYNEQFF TGCAGCGTGACCGGGACTAGCGCCTACAATGAGCAGTTCTTC
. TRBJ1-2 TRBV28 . CASSYRGRGNGYTF TGTGCCAGCAGTTATAGGGGGAGGGGTAATGGCTACACCTTC
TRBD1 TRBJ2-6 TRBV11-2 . CASSPRTGSGANVLTF TGTGCCAGCAGCCCGAGGACAGGTTCAGGGGCCAACGTCCTGACTTTC
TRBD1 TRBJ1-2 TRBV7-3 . CASSFTGVGGYTF TGTGCCAGCAGCTTCACAGGGGTCGGTGGCTACACCTTC